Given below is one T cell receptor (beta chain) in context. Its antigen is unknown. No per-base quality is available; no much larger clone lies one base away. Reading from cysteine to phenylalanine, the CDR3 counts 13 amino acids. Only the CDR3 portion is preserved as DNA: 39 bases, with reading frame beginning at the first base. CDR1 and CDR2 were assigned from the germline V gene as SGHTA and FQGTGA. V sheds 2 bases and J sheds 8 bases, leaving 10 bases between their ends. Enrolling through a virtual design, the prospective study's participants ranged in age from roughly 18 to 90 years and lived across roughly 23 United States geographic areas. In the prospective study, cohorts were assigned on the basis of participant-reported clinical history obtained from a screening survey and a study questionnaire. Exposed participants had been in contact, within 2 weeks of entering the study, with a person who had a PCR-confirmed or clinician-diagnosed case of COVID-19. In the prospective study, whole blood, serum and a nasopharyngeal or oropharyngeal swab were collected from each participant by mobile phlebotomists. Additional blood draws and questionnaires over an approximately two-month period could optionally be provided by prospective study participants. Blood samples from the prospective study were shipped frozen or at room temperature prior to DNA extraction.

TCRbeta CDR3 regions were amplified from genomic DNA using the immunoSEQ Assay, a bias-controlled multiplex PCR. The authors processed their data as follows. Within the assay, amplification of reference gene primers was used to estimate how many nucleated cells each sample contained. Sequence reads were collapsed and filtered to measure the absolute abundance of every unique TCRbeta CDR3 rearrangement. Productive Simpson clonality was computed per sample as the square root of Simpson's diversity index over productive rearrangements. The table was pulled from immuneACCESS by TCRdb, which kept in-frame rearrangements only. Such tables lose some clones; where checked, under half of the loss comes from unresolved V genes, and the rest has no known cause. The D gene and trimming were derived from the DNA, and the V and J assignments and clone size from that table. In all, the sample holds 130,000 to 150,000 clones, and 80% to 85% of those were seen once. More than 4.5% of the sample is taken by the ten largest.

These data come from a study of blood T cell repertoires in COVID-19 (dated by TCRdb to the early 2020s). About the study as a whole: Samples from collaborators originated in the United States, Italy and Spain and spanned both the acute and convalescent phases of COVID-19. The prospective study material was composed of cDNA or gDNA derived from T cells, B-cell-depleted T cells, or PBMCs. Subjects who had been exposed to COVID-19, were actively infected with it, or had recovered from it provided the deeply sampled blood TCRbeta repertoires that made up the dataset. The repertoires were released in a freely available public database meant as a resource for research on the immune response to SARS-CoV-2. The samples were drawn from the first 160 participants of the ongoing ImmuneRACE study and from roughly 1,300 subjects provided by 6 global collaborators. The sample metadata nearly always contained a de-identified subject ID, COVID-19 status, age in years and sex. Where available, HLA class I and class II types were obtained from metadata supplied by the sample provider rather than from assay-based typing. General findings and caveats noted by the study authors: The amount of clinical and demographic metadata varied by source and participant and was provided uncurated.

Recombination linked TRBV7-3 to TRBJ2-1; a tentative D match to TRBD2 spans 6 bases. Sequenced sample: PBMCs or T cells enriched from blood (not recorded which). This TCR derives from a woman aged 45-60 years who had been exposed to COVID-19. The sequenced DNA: TGTGCCAGCAGCTTACGGGGGTCCCATGAGCAGTTCTTC. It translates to CASSLRGSHEQFF. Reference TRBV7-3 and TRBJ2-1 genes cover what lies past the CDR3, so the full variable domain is GAGVSQTPSNKVTEKGKYVELRCDPISGHTALYWYRQSLGQGPEFLIYFQGTGAADDSGLPNDRFFAVRPEGSVSTLKIQRTERGDSAVYLCASSLRGSHEQFFGPGTRLTVL.